These T cell receptor beta chains were read from a single sample in a study of patients and donors after allogeneic stem cell transplantation. TCRdb independently ran MiXCR on the RT-PCR reads; one entry per CDR3 protein. The table includes around 27,000 distinct CDR3 sequences, about 8% detected once. Material for sequencing was blood, either unsorted or a sorted T cell fraction (not recorded which). These receptors were obtained from a human donor who was either an allogeneic HSCT recipient or a stem cell or donor lymphocyte infusion donor (not recorded which). It is not recorded whose cells these are; they may come from a transplant donor. Both conserved end residues are part of each CDR3. D genes are given only for firm matches. A clone size is listed for some rows: how often the clone was seen (once, few, many), or a class if it is expanded.

v_gene,j_gene,abundance,d_gene,CDR3aa,CDR3nt
TRBV6-2/TRBV6-3,TRBJ1-4,many,-,CASGTPTNEKLFF,TGTGCCAGCGGAACACCAACTAATGAAAAACTGTTTTTT
TRBV27,TRBJ2-1,few,-,CASSPLISDEQFF,TGTGCCAGCAGCCCCCTGATTAGCGATGAGCAGTTCTTC
TRBV3-1,TRBJ2-1,-,-,CASSSIWARDIEQFF,TGTGCCAGCAGCTCCATCTGGGCCCGAGATATTGAGCAGTTCTTC
TRBV20-1,TRBJ1-1,-,-,CSARRQNLEAFF,TGCAGTGCTCGCCGACAGAACCTTGAAGCTTTCTTT
TRBV11-3,TRBJ2-7,-,TRBD2,CASSIDGLAGIYEQYF,TGTGCCAGCAGCATTGATGGATTAGCGGGGATCTACGAGCAGTACTTC
TRBV7-9,TRBJ1-2,many,-,CASSFDTLTDYGYTF,TGTGCCAGCAGCTTTGACACCTTAACCGACTATGGCTACACCTTC
TRBV2,TRBJ1-2,-,-,CASSEFSNYGYTF,TGTGCCAGCAGTGAATTTAGTAACTATGGCTACACCTTC
TRBV20-1,TRBJ2-1,-,-,CSASRGMKEQFF,TGCAGTGCTAGTCGGGGGATGAAGGAGCAGTTCTTC
TRBV5-1,TRBJ1-1,many,-,CASSMGRVNTEAFF,TGCGCCAGCAGCATGGGGAGGGTGAACACTGAAGCTTTCTTT
TRBV5-8,TRBJ1-2,-,-,CASSLGGSSHGYTF,TGTGCCAGCAGCTTGGGAGGGTCTAGTCATGGCTACACCTTC
TRBV20-1,TRBJ2-2,few,TRBD1,CSAQGTVNTGELFF,TGCAGTGCTCAAGGGACAGTGAACACCGGGGAGCTGTTTTTT
TRBV11-2,TRBJ2-5,-,-,CASSLGRGETQYF,TGTGCCAGCAGCTTAGGCCGAGGAGAGACCCAGTACTTC
TRBV20-1,TRBJ2-7,many,-,CSARVGGVGYEQYF,TGCAGTGCTAGAGTAGGGGGAGTAGGCTACGAGCAGTACTTC
TRBV2,TRBJ2-3,few,-,CASSEGRGRSTDTQYF,TGTGCCAGCAGTGAAGGGAGGGGGCGAAGCACAGATACGCAGTATTTT
TRBV13,TRBJ2-7,-,TRBD1,CAISSNQGVGSYEQYF,TGTGCCATCAGCTCCAACCAGGGGGTGGGCTCCTACGAGCAGTACTTC
TRBV19,TRBJ2-5,-,-,CASSNTDRETQYF,TGTGCCAGTAGCAATACGGACCGAGAGACCCAGTACTTC
TRBV10-3,TRBJ2-5,many,-,CAISGRQGLAAGARETQYF,TGTGCCATCAGTGGAAGACAGGGTCTGGCAGCGGGAGCGAGGGAGACCCAGTACTTC
TRBV6-1,TRBJ2-3,-,TRBD1,CASNAGGDTQYF,TGTGCCAGCAACGCAGGGGGAGATACGCAGTATTTT
TRBV7-6,TRBJ2-7,-,-,CASSPRGSPYEQYF,TGTGCCAGCAGCCCAAGGGGTTCCCCCTACGAGCAGTACTTC
TRBV27,TRBJ2-7,many,-,CASSLFRYEQYF,TGTGCCAGCAGTCTATTCCGCTACGAGCAGTACTTC
TRBV7-7,TRBJ2-3,-,-,CASSLAQTDTQYF,TGTGCCAGCAGCTTAGCGCAGACAGATACGCAGTATTTT
TRBV20-1,TRBJ1-2,-,-,CSVATAYYGYTF,TGCAGTGTCGCCACAGCCTACTATGGCTACACCTTC
TRBV7-3,TRBJ2-2,many,-,CASSVGSAGELFF,TGTGCCAGCAGCGTAGGTTCGGCCGGGGAGCTGTTTTTT
TRBV3-1,TRBJ2-7,few,-,CASSRGGEQYF,TGTGCCAGCAGCCGTGGGGGCGAGCAGTACTTC
TRBV7-9,TRBJ2-7,many,-,CASSLTGIENEQYF,TGTGCCAGCAGCTTAACAGGGATAGAAAACGAGCAGTACTTC
TRBV7-9,TRBJ2-1,-,TRBD1,CASSLAHRGNEQFF,TGTGCCAGCAGCTTAGCGCACAGGGGCAATGAGCAGTTCTTC
TRBV28,TRBJ2-7,-,-,CASSPQGYEQYF,TGTGCCAGCAGTCCTCAGGGGTACGAGCAGTACTTC
TRBV4-2,TRBJ1-6,many,-,CASRTWGSYNSPLHF,TGTGCCAGCAGGACCTGGGGGTCCTATAATTCACCCCTCCACTTT
TRBV20-1,TRBJ1-5,many,TRBD1,CSARDLRGTGDYSNQPQHF,TGCAGTGCTAGAGATCTCCGGGGGACAGGGGATTATAGCAATCAGCCCCAGCATTTT